The 31 T cell receptor beta chains listed next were all sequenced from one sample in a study of radiation and T cells in renal cell carcinoma. Clones were sequenced by immunoSEQ multiplex PCR, and TCRdb holds only the in-frame ones, with some missing. There are around 180,000 clones in the sample; roughly 90% occur only once, and 11% lies in the top ten. Time point here: blood 4 weeks post-SBRT, at nephrectomy. Treatment described: 15 Gy SBRT to primary tumor, nephrectomy 4 weeks later. This sample comprised blood, obtained from a patient whose treatment included radiotherapy and nephrectomy. These receptors were obtained from a woman between 45 and 65 years old with renal cell carcinoma.

V gene TRBV5-6 combines with J gene TRBJ1-6; tentative D call: TRBD1 (5 bases). The CDR3 is 16 residues long. Germline V gene sequence: CDR1 SGHDT, CDR2 YYEEEE. Trimming removed 4 bases at V and 6 bases at J, with 17 bases between. The CDR3 reads CASSPGAGLSNSPLHF. CDR3 bases: TGTGCCAGCAGCCCTGGGGCGGGTTTATCTAATTCACCCCTCCACTTT. The full variable domain, with the rest looked up from reference TRBV5-6 and TRBJ1-6, is DAGVTQSPTHLIKTRGQQVTLRCSPKSGHDTVSWYQQALGQGPQFIFQYYEEEERQRGNFPDRFSGHQFPNYSSELNVNALLLGDSALYLCASSPGAGLSNSPLHFGNGTRLTVT.

The chain uses TRBV6-5 and TRBJ2-3; D gene uncertain. V gave up 6 bases and J gave up 2 bases, with 9 bases separating them. Germline lookup yields CDR1 MNHEY and CDR2 SVGAGI. This CDR3 is 13 amino acids long. The CDR3 loop is CASRAPLTDTQYF. CDR3 sequence (DNA): TGTGCCAGCAGGGCTCCTCTCACAGATACGCAGTATTTT.

This clone was seen a handful of times. This rearrangement joins TRBV19 to TRBJ1-3; 7 positions match TRBD1. CDR1 is LNHDA, CDR2 SQIVND, per germline (reference sequence). The ends lost 7 bases at V and 4 bases at J; junction bases unmatched: 7. The CDR3 contains 14 residues. The CDR3 sequence is CASNSGQKGNTIYF. The CDR3 coding sequence is TGTGCCAGTAATTCGGGACAGAAAGGAAACACCATATATTTT.

This chain joins TRBV7-2 and TRBJ1-1; D is uncertain. Trimming took off 1 base at V and 5 bases at J, with 14 bases between the two ends. CDR3 size: 15 residues. Germline CDR1 and CDR2: SGHTA and FQGNSA. CDR3 in amino acids: CASSLVSSGRTEAFF. CDR3 DNA sequence: TGTGCCAGCAGCTTAGTTTCGAGTGGTAGGACTGAAGCTTTCTTT.

V gene TRBV28 combines with J gene TRBJ2-4, with D tentatively TRBD1 (7 bases). CDR3 size: 16 residues. The V end was cut by 4 bases, the J end by 0 bases, with 13 bases between. The germline gives CDR1 MDHEN, CDR2 SYDVKM. This CDR3 is CASSSQGGLAKNIQYF. The DNA of the CDR3 is TGTGCCAGCAGTTCCCAGGGGGGTCTAGCCAAAAACATTCAGTACTTC. Full variable domain (remainder filled in from reference TRBV28 and TRBJ2-4): DVKVTQSSRYLVKRTGEKVFLECVQDMDHENMFWYRQDPGLGLRLIYFSYDVKMKEKGDIPEGYSVSREKKERFSLILESASTNQTSMYLCASSSQGGLAKNIQYFGAGTRLSVL.

This rearrangement joins TRBV19 to TRBJ1-2; TRBD1 is a possible D gene (6 bases). With 1 base removed from V and 3 bases from J, the gap between germline ends came to 9 bases. The CDR3 totals 14 residues. Germline CDR1 and CDR2: LNHDA and SQIVND (reference sequence). In DNA form, the CDR3 reads TGTGCCAGTAGTATAGGGACAGAAGACTATGGCTACACCTTC. Its translation: CASSIGTEDYGYTF.

The V gene is TRBV5-3, the J gene TRBJ2-7, with 7 bases that match TRBD1. TRBV5-3 is known as an ORF, though its function is uncertain. The ends lost 4 bases at V and 7 bases at J; junction bases unmatched: 14. This CDR3 has 15 amino acids. CDR3: CARSLLSRRGREQYF. The CDR3 bases are TGTGCCAGAAGCCTACTCAGCCGAAGGGGGCGTGAGCAGTACTTC.

The chain links TRBV19 to TRBJ1-1; a possible D gene is TRBD1 (6 bases). The CDR3 is 13 amino acids. Trimming took 4 bases from V and 4 from J, leaving 10 bases between them. Germline values: CDR1 LNHDA, CDR2 SQIVND (reference sequence). This chain's CDR3 is CASSSDRTTEAFF. CDR3 DNA: TGTGCCAGTAGTAGCGACAGGACCACTGAAGCTTTCTTT. The entire variable domain, with the rest obtained from reference TRBV19 and TRBJ1-1, is as follows: DGGITQSPKYLFRKEGQNVTLSCEQNLNHDAMYWYRQDPGQGLRLIYYSQIVNDFQKGDIAEGYSVSREKKESFPLTVTSAQKNPTAFYLCASSSDRTTEAFFGQGTRLTVV.

V and J are TRBV5-1 and TRBJ1-5, with TRBD1 as a possible D gene (6 bases). Trimming took 5 bases from V and 5 from J, leaving 11 bases between them. In germline, CDR1 is SGHRS, CDR2 YFSETQ. This CDR3 region has 13 residues. CDR3 residues: CASRAGEDQPQHF. CDR3 sequence (DNA): TGCGCCAGCAGGGCAGGGGAGGATCAGCCCCAGCATTTT. The full variable domain, rest sourced from reference TRBV5-1 and TRBJ1-5, is KAGVTQTPRYLIKTRGQQVTLSCSPISGHRSVSWYQQTPGQGLQFLFEYFSETQRNKGNFPGRFSGRQFSNSRSEMNVSTLELGDSALYLCASRAGEDQPQHFGDGTRLSIL.

The chain combines TRBV29-1 with TRBJ2-1, with 8 bases that match TRBD2. Trimming cost V 4 bases and J 2 bases; bases outside gene matches: 7. This CDR3 has 15 residues. Per germline, CDR1 SQVTM and CDR2 ANQGSEA. The CDR3 DNA is TGCAGCGTTGCTAAAACGGGGGGGCCCTACAATGAGCAGTTCTTC. Translated, it gives CSVAKTGGPYNEQFF.

This clone was seen a few times. V and J are TRBV2 and TRBJ2-7, with D unresolved. This CDR3 contains 12 residues. The V and J ends lost 3 bases and 3 bases respectively, with 6 bases between them. Per germline, CDR1 SNHLY and CDR2 FYNNEI. As DNA, the CDR3 is TGTGCCAGCAGTGAGAATGACTACGAGCAGTACTTC. This translates into CASSENDYEQYF.

This clone has just a few counts. This chain links TRBV19 with TRBJ1-2; D is uncertain. The CDR3 contains 14 residues. Germline V CDR1 and CDR2: LNHDA, SQIVND (reference sequence). V was cut by 5 bases and J by 4 bases, with 14 bases left in between. The CDR3 DNA is TGTGCCAGTAGTTTTAGACCGGGCACCTATGGCTACACCTTC. Its translation is CASSFRPGTYGYTF.

The gene calls are TRBV10-1 and TRBJ2-3; no clear D. The V and J ends lost 6 bases and 4 bases respectively, with 11 bases between them. The CDR3 has 13 residues. The V gene's germline CDR1 is WNHNN and CDR2 SYGVQD (reference sequence). CDR3 sequence reads: CASRETGADTQYF. As DNA, the CDR3 is TGCGCCAGCAGGGAAACTGGAGCAGATACGCAGTATTTT.

The chain links TRBV9 to TRBJ2-6; 7 nucleotides align to TRBD1. The J segment lost 6 bases and the V segment lost 4 bases, leaving 10 bases of the junction unmatched. The CDR3 is 16 residues long. The germline gives CDR1 SGDLS, CDR2 YYNGEE. CDR3 nucleotides: TGTGCCAGCAGCCCGAGGGGGCAGGTCCAGGCCAACGTCCTGACTTTC. Amino acid sequence: CASSPRGQVQANVLTF.

The rearrangement joins TRBV5-1 to TRBJ1-5; no firm D call. Trimming removed 0 bases from V and 4 bases from J, with 8 bases in between. The CDR3 consists of 14 residues. The germline CDR1 and CDR2 sequences are SGHRS and YFSETQ. The CDR3 coding sequence is TGCGCCAGCAGCTTGGGGTACCCTAATCAGCCCCAGCATTTT. Protein: CASSLGYPNQPQHF. The complete variable domain, with remaining parts taken from reference TRBV5-1 and TRBJ1-5, reads KAGVTQTPRYLIKTRGQQVTLSCSPISGHRSVSWYQQTPGQGLQFLFEYFSETQRNKGNFPGRFSGRQFSNSRSEMNVSTLELGDSALYLCASSLGYPNQPQHFGDGTRLSIL.

The V call is TRBV7-6, the J call TRBJ1-1, with TRBD1 as a possible D gene (5 bases). V was clipped by 5 bases and J by 1 base, with 8 bases between them. The CDR3 loop spans 13 amino acids. Germline-derived CDR1 and CDR2 are SGHVS and FNYEAQ. The CDR3 sequence: CASSPQGNTEAFF. The DNA for the CDR3 is TGTGCCAGCAGCCCTCAGGGGAACACTGAAGCTTTCTTT.

The chain combines TRBV4-3 with TRBJ1-6; no firm D call. The germline CDR1 and CDR2 sequences are LGHNA and YSLEER. V dropped 4 bases and J dropped 7 bases, with 11 bases sitting between them. The CDR3 totals 14 residues. The CDR3 reads CASSRTGLNSPLHF. The CDR3 DNA follows: TGCGCCAGCAGCCGCACCGGGTTAAATTCACCCCTCCACTTT.

This sequence joins TRBV9 and TRBJ1-1; no reliable D call. CDR3 length: 13 amino acids. V shed 4 bases and J shed 6 bases, with 13 bases lying between them. Germline CDR1 is SGDLS and CDR2 is YYNGEE. The DNA for the CDR3 is TGTGCCAGCAGCTTTCTCCTCGAAGCTGAAGCTTTCTTT. As protein: CASSFLLEAEAFF.

This chain joins TRBV7-8 and TRBJ2-2; D unclear. This CDR3 has 17 residues. The germline gives CDR1 SGHVS, CDR2 FQNEAQ. V lost 4 bases, J lost 0 bases, and 15 bases lay in between. CDR3 region: CASSSTSGESNTGELFF. CDR3 DNA: TGTGCCAGCAGCTCGACCTCGGGTGAGTCGAACACCGGGGAGCTGTTTTTT.

This chain joins TRBV14 and TRBJ2-1; no reliable D call. The CDR3 is 14 residues long. CDR1 is SGHDN and CDR2 is FVKESK in the germline V gene. V gave up 6 bases and J gave up 2 bases, with 11 bases separating them. This CDR3 is CASSPNPPYNEQFF. The CDR3 bases are TGTGCCAGCAGTCCGAACCCCCCCTACAATGAGCAGTTCTTC.

The chain combines TRBV6-1 with TRBJ1-5; 7 bases fit TRBD1. V gave up 6 bases and J gave up 3 bases; unmatched junction bases: 5. This CDR3 is built from 14 residues. Germline V lookup: CDR1 MNHNS, CDR2 SASEGT. Here the CDR3 DNA reads TGTGCCAGCAGCGACAGGGCTCTCAATCAGCCCCAGCATTTT. It is translated as CASSDRALNQPQHF.

V gene TRBV30 combines with J gene TRBJ1-6; TRBD1 matches at 11 bases. There are 15 residues in the CDR3. The trim removed 1 base at V and 8 bases at J, leaving 4 bases unmatched. CDR1 is GTSNPN and CDR2 is SVGIG in the germline V gene (reference sequence). The CDR3 protein is CAWSARTGGDSPLHF. In DNA, the CDR3 is TGTGCCTGGAGTGCCCGGACAGGGGGCGATTCACCCCTCCACTTT. The full variable domain, in which reference TRBV30 and TRBJ1-6 provide the parts outside the CDR3, is SQTIHQWPATLVQPVGSPLSLECTVEGTSNPNLYWYRQAAGRGLQLLFYSVGIGQISSEVPQNLSASRPQDRQFILSSKKLLLSDSGFYLCAWSARTGGDSPLHFGNGTRLTVT.

The V gene is TRBV4-1, the J gene TRBJ1-1, with TRBD1 identical over 7 bases. The CDR3 loop spans 17 amino acids. Germline V gives CDR1 MGHRA, CDR2 YSYEKL. The V gene end was trimmed by 0 bases and the J gene end by 7 bases; junction bases not matched to a gene: 14. In DNA, the CDR3 is TGCGCCAGCAGCCAAGAGACAGGGAACTATTTCAACCGTGAAGCTTTCTTT. This encodes CASSQETGNYFNREAFF.

The rearrangement joins TRBV30 to TRBJ1-1; D ambiguous. There are 12 residues in the CDR3. In germline, CDR1 is GTSNPN, CDR2 SVGIG (reference sequence). The V gene lost 2 bases and the J gene lost 1 base, with 5 bases spanning the gap. As DNA, the CDR3 is TGTGCCTGGAGTCTAGGGAACACTGAAGCTTTCTTT. Protein sequence: CAWSLGNTEAFF.

A few counts support this clone. The chain is built from TRBV6-1 and TRBJ1-2; a possible D gene is TRBD1 (6 bases). The CDR3 is 13 residues long. CDR1 MNHNS and CDR2 SASEGT come from the germline V gene. Trimming removed 6 bases from V and 8 bases from J, with 16 bases in between. CDR3: CASRVQGEGGYTF. CDR3 coding DNA: TGTGCCAGCAGGGTACAGGGTGAGGGAGGCTACACCTTC.

The chain uses TRBV7-2 and TRBJ2-3, with D unresolved. The germline gives CDR1 SGHTA, CDR2 FQGNSA. This CDR3 comprises 14 residues. V was clipped by 2 bases and J by 2 bases, with 8 bases between them. The CDR3 loop reads CASSLYVVTDTQYF. CDR3 nucleotide sequence: TGTGCCAGCAGCTTATATGTGGTCACAGATACGCAGTATTTT.

The rearrangement joins TRBV5-1 to TRBJ1-1, with TRBD1 as a possible D gene (5 bases). CDR1 and CDR2 from the germline V gene are SGHRS and YFSETQ. The V gene lost 1 base and the J gene lost 2 bases, with 12 bases spanning the gap. This CDR3 comprises 15 residues. This CDR3 is CASSLYGQGNTEAFF. As DNA, the CDR3 is TGCGCCAGCAGCTTGTACGGCCAGGGAAACACTGAAGCTTTCTTT.

This chain joins TRBV5-4 and TRBJ1-6; a possible D gene is TRBD1 (5 bases). The V end lost 4 bases, the J end lost 10 bases, and 18 bases lay between the germline ends. Germline loops: CDR1 SGHNT, CDR2 YYREEE (reference sequence). The CDR3 consists of 15 residues. The chain's CDR3 is CASSKTAQDGSPLHF. CDR3 nucleotides: TGTGCCAGCAGCAAGACAGCGCAAGATGGGTCACCCCTCCACTTT. Full variable domain (missing parts from reference TRBV5-4 and TRBJ1-6): ETGVTQSPTHLIKTRGQQVTLRCSSQSGHNTVSWYQQALGQGPQFIFQYYREEENGRGNFPPRFSGLQFPNYSSELNVNALELDDSALYLCASSKTAQDGSPLHFGNGTRLTVT.

V gene TRBV11-2 combines with J gene TRBJ1-5, with a possible D match to TRBD1 (5 bases). CDR3 length equals 14 residues. Germline V CDR1 and CDR2: SGHAT, FQNNGV. The V gene lost 5 bases and the J gene lost 1 base, with 9 bases spanning the gap. The CDR3 DNA sequence: TGTGCCAGCAGCCTGGGGGGGAGCAATCAGCCCCAGCATTTT. It translates to CASSLGGSNQPQHF. Combining the CDR3 with reference TRBV11-2 and TRBJ1-5 gives the whole variable domain EAGVAQSPRYKIIEKRQSVAFWCNPISGHATLYWYQQILGQGPKLLIQFQNNGVVDDSQLPKDRFSAERLKGVDSTLKIQPAKLEDSAVYLCASSLGGSNQPQHFGDGTRLSIL.

V gene TRBV18 combines with J gene TRBJ2-7; 8 nucleotides match TRBD1. This CDR3 has 13 amino acids. Trimming at V came to 4 bases and at J to 7 bases, leaving 6 bases not matched to a gene. Germline V gene data show CDR1 as KGHSH and CDR2 as LQKENI. CDR3 sequence reads: CASSRTGRIEQYF. The CDR3 DNA sequence: TGTGCCAGCTCACGGACAGGGAGGATTGAGCAGTACTTC.

The chain couples TRBV4-2 to TRBJ2-3; TRBD2 aligns across 7 bases. The CDR3 sequence is 14 residues long. V lost 5 bases to trimming and J lost 5 bases; unmatched junction nucleotides: 7. Per the germline V gene, CDR1 is LGHNA and CDR2 is YNFKEQ. CDR3 sequence reads: CASSKGGAEDTQYF. The DNA of the CDR3 is TGTGCCAGCAGCAAGGGAGGGGCGGAAGATACGCAGTATTTT.